This TCR beta chain was sequenced in a study of cytomegalovirus exposure and HLA in healthy donors. V lost 4 bases and J lost 3, with 16 bases in between. The CDR3 runs 16 residues. In germline, CDR1 is SGHRS, CDR2 YFSETQ. In regard to this clone: Its antigen is still unknown.

General study results and limits: Rarity characterized most TCR sequences, yet some public TCRs appeared in many donors.

Primers included in the PCR were 60 Vbeta and 13 Jbeta primers. Profiled with immunoSEQ multiplex PCR; TCRdb holds only in-frame clones, not every one. The sample consists of about 200,000 clones, more than 75% of them appearing once. The sequence was obtained from a woman aged 40 to 55 in good health and CMV-seronegative. The sequenced sample consisted of PBMCs. This rearrangement joins TRBV5-1 to TRBJ1-4; D is unclear. CDR3 sequence reads: CASSAGSGPPNEKLFF. DNA for the CDR3: TGCGCCAGCAGCGCGGGAAGTGGGCCCCCTAATGAAAAACTGTTTTTT.